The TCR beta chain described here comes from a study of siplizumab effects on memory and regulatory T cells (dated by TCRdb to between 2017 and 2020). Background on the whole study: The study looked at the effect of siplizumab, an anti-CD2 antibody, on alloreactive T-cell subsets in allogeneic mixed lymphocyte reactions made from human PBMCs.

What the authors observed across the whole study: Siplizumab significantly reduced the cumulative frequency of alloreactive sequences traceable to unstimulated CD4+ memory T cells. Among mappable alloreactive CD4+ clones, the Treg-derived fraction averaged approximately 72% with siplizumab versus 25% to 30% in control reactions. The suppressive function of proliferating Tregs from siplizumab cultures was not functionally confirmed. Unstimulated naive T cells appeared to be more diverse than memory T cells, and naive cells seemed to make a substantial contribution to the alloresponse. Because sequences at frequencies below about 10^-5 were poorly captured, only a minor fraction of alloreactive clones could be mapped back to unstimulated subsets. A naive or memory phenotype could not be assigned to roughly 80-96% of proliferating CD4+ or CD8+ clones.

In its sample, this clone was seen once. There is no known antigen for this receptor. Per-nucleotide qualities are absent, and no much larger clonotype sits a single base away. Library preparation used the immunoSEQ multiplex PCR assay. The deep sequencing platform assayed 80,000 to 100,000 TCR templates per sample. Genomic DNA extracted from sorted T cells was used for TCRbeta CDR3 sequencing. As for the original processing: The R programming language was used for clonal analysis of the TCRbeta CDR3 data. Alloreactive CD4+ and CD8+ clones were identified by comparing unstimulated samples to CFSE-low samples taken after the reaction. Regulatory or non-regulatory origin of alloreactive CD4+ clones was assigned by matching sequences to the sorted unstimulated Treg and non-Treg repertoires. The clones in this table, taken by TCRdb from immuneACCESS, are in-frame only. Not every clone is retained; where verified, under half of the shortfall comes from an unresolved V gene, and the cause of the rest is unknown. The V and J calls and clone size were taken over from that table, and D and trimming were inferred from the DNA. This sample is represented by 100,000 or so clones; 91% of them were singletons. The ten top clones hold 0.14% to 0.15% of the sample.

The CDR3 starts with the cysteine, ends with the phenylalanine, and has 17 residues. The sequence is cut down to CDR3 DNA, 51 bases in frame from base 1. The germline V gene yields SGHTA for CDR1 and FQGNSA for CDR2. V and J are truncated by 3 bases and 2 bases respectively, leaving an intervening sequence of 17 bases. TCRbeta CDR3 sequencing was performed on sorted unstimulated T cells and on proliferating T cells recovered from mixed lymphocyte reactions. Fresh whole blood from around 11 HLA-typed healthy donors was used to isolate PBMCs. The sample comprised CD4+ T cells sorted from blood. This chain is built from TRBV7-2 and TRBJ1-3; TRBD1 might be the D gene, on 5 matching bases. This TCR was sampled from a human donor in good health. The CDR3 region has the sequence CASSLPNYRGTGNTIYF. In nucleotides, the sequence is TGTGCCAGCAGCTTGCCGAACTATAGGGGAACTGGAAACACCATATATTTT.